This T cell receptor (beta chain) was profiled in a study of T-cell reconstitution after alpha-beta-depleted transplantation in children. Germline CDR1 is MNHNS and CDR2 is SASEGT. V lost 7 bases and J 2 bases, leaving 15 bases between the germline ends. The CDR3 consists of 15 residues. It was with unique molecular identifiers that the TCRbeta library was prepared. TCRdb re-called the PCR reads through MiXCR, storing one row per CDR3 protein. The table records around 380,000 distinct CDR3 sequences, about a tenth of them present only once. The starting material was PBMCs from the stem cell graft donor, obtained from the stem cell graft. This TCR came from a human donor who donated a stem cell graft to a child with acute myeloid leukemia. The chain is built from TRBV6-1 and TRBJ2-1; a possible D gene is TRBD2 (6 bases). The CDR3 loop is CASKRGRLTYNEQFF. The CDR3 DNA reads TGTGCCAGCAAGAGAGGGAGGCTTACCTACAATGAGCAGTTCTTC.